The entry that follows covers one T cell receptor (beta chain) sequence. This clonotype was detected a few times. The target of this receptor is not known. No much larger clone exists at a distance of one base, and base qualities are not known. The TCR beta CDR3 regions were amplified from the RNA transcripts. A first-round RT-PCR of the TCR CDR3 used the HTBI primer set with the Qiagen OneStep RT-PCR kit. The libraries were constructed in a second round of multiplex PCR and then size-selected and purified. The libraries were sequenced on an Illumina HiSeq2000 using paired-end 100 bp reads. The study's own analysis went as follows. SOAPnuke was used to process the raw data, removing reads that contained adapters or uncalled bases, had a mean Phred below 15, or lacked an exact match to the constant primer or identifier. High-quality paired reads were merged using COPE v1.2.5, and each unique nucleotide sequence was defined as a clonotype. MiTCR v1.1 was used to align clonotypes to the IMGT TRBV, TRBD and TRBJ reference segments. The analysis was restricted to V-J combinations with a frequency above 0.0001, which together covered 98% to 99.2% of the repertoires. The TCS score was defined as F50 (clonal expansion) divided by E x V (chaos), with BLOSUM62-based TCRdist calculated between CDR3 peptides within each V-J. Welch's t-statistics and random forest reduced 514 V-J features to about 12, which were used in a naive Bayes classifier (R e1071). TCRdb reworked the public reads: Q25 trimming with fastp, MiXCR clone assembly, productive beta chains retained. Here each entry gathers all rows of one CDR3 protein and keeps the most common genes and DNA. The V and J calls were determined by TCRdb, not by the authors. Here the sample has approximately 600,000 distinct CDR3 sequences; around 14% occur a single time. The ten largest clones add up to roughly 5.5% of the sample.

These data belong to a study of T cells in Graves' hyperthyroidism and ophthalmopathy (dated 2019 in TCRdb). Regarding the study in general: Peripheral blood samples were taken at initial diagnosis, before any treatment was given. A discovery cohort of about a hundred patients, about 40 with Graves' ophthalmopathy and about 60 with stable Graves' hyperthyroidism, was used to find distinguishing TCR V-J signatures. Prospective prediction of ophthalmopathy was tested in an independent validation cohort consisting of roughly 19 hyperthyroidism patients and about 17 patients who later progressed to ophthalmopathy. The approximately 98 discovery patients were randomly divided into training and test sets at a 7:3 ratio. Thyroid tissue and blood T-cell repertoires from several Graves' hyperthyroidism patients were also compared in the study. After sampling, hyperthyroidism patients received methimazole starting at 30 mg daily, and ophthalmopathy patients received high-dose intravenous methylprednisolone. According to the paper, TCR Vbeta CDR3 sequencing was carried out on over 130 peripheral blood samples, which came from approximately 41 ophthalmopathy, some 73 hyperthyroidism and approximately 17 progressor patients.

What the research found in general, with its limitations: No statistical method was used to fix the sample size in advance, and group allocation was not hidden from the investigators. A 13 V-J signature model separated ophthalmopathy from stable hyperthyroidism, with 87.88% sensitivity and about 81% specificity in cross-validation and 80%/75% in testing. In validation, the model predicted progression to ophthalmopathy with approximately 69% sensitivity and around 72% specificity, a median of around six months before onset. Most expanded thyroid clonotypes (frequency above 0.001) were also detected in blood, a finding suggesting that blood repertoires may reflect thyroid immune responses.

Hyperthyroidism patients were newly diagnosed, had a disease duration of under 2 months, and were aged 18 to 65 years. Patients with uncontrolled infections, other autoimmune diseases, pregnancy or lactation were excluded. Clinical symptoms, serum thyroxine and TRAb, thyroid ultrasound, and orbital computed tomography formed the basis for the diagnoses. Blood from progressor patients was drawn when they were first diagnosed with hyperthyroidism, before any ophthalmopathy symptoms appeared. PBMCs were separated from roughly 10 ml of fresh peripheral blood using Ficoll-Paque density gradient centrifugation. Progressor patients were defined as those initially diagnosed with Graves' hyperthyroidism in whom ophthalmopathy developed during follow-up. Total RNA was extracted with Trizol reagent, and quality was checked on an Agilent 2100 Bioanalyzer. The CDR3 numbers 15 residues from cysteine through phenylalanine. Kept here is only the CDR3 DNA, which spans 45 bases and is read in frame from base 1. CDR1 is given as SGDLS and CDR2 as YYNGEE, both from the germline V gene. The junction shows trimming of 2 bases on V and 3 bases on J, plus 12 bases between the germline ends.

Recombination joined TRBV9 with TRBJ2-1; possibly the D gene is TRBD2, per 5 matching bases. Sequencing was done on a sample of blood. This TCR came from a woman younger than 45 with Graves' hyperthyroidism that later progressed to Graves' ophthalmopathy. The CDR3 sequence is CASSVRARDYNEQFF. The bases are TGTGCCAGCAGCGTGAGGGCTAGGGACTACAATGAGCAGTTCTTC. Here the CDR3 is joined to the reference TRBV9 and TRBJ2-1 genes, and the full variable domain is: DSGVTQTPKHLITATGQRVTLRCSPRSGDLSVYWYQQSLDQGLQFLIQYYNGEERAKGNILERFSAQQFPDLHSELNLSSLELGDSALYFCASSVRARDYNEQFFGPGTRLTVL.